One and the same sample provided the 29 T cell receptor beta chains below, sequenced in a study of T cell responses to AZD1222 COVID-19 vaccine. Sequencing used immunoSEQ multiplex PCR; TCRdb keeps in-frame clones, though not all of them. Found here are 100,000 to 150,000 clones, 90% of them singletons; the top ten hold 4% to 5.5%. The sample was peripheral blood, taken on day 0 of MenACWY control vaccination. These receptors were collected from an adult in good health.

V is TRBV6-6 and J is TRBJ1-2; D gene uncertain. CDR1 and CDR2 (germline): MNHNY, SVGAGI (reference sequence). The CDR3 totals 15 residues. V shed 7 bases and J shed 2 bases, with 17 bases lying between them. DNA for the CDR3: TGTGCCAGCAACCGAGACCGGGAACCAAACTATGGCTACACCTTC. Its protein product is CASNRDREPNYGYTF.

This clone was counted a single time. CDR3 in DNA: TGCGCCAGCAGCCAAGAGGGCACCCGCACAGATACGCAGTATTTT. Its translation: CASSQEGTRTDTQYF. V and J are TRBV4-1 and TRBJ2-3; D remains unclear. CDR3 length: 15 residues. V shed 0 bases and J shed 1 base, with 8 bases lying between them. Germline values: CDR1 MGHRA, CDR2 YSYEKL.

This chain uses TRBV13 with TRBJ2-2; TRBD1 is a possible D gene (6 bases). The CDR3 loop spans 13 amino acids. V was clipped by 3 bases and J by 6 bases, with 8 bases between them. CDR1 PRHDT and CDR2 FYEKMQ come from the germline V gene (reference sequence). CDR3: CASSFQGPGELFF. DNA of the CDR3: TGTGCCAGCAGCTTTCAGGGGCCCGGGGAGCTGTTTTTT.

The chain uses TRBV29-1 and TRBJ2-7, with 9 bases identical to TRBD1. CDR3 length: 12 residues. J lost 4 bases, V lost 5 bases, and 3 bases had no gene match. Germline V gene lookup returns CDR1 SQVTM and CDR2 ANQGSEA. CDR3 in amino acids: CSVRTGVYEQYF. The CDR3 region has the DNA TGCAGCGTTAGGACAGGGGTTTACGAGCAGTACTTC.

This clone was recorded only once. This rearrangement joins TRBV5-1 to TRBJ1-1, with a possible D match to TRBD1 (5 bases). Trimming left V 4 bases short and J 4 bases short, with 11 bases between. The CDR3 spans 13 residues. Germline V gives CDR1 SGHRS, CDR2 YFSETQ. DNA for the CDR3: TGCGCCAGCAGCCTGGACGGGGGCACTGAAGCTTTCTTT. This translates into CASSLDGGTEAFF.

This rearrangement joins TRBV15 to TRBJ1-5; no firm D call. The CDR3 has 20 amino acids. Germline CDR1 reads LNHNV; CDR2 reads YYDKDF (reference sequence). V was clipped by 3 bases and J by 4 bases, with 28 bases between them. The CDR3 reads CATSSLIHFRATARNQPQHF. CDR3 DNA: TGTGCCACCAGCAGCCTCATCCACTTCCGGGCCACTGCCCGTAATCAGCCCCAGCATTTT.

This clone has only one observation. The V call is TRBV9, the J call TRBJ2-1, with a possible D match to TRBD1 (6 bases). The CDR3 is 18 residues long. Trimming stripped 0 bases from V and 5 bases from J, with 21 bases between. The germline V gene encodes CDR1 SGDLS and CDR2 YYNGEE. The CDR3, as DNA: TGTGCCAGCAGCGTAGCCCCCGGTTTTGCGCAGGGGCACAATGAGCAGTTCTTC. Its protein product is CASSVAPGFAQGHNEQFF.

The DNA for the CDR3 is TGTGCCACCAGTGAGGAACAGGGTCATTGGGAGACCCAGTACTTC. Amino acids: CATSEEQGHWETQYF. V usage is TRBV24-1 and J usage is TRBJ2-5, with D perhaps TRBD1 (6 bases). Trimming left V 4 bases short and J 5 bases short, with 16 bases between. The germline V gene has CDR1 KGHDR and CDR2 SFDVKD. There are 15 residues in the CDR3.

For the CDR3, the DNA is TGTGCCAGCACTCTAGGACAGGGTGGTTCTTCCCAGCATTTT. Translation gives CASTLGQGGSSQHF. The chain couples TRBV6-5 to TRBJ1-5; 8 positions agree with TRBD1. Germline CDR1 reads MNHEY; CDR2 reads SVGAGI. CDR3 length equals 14 residues. The J segment lost 11 bases and the V segment lost 7 bases, leaving 13 bases of the junction unmatched.

CDR3 sequence (DNA): TGTGCCAGCAGCCAACCCGTCGGGGGGAACATTCAGTACTTC. This gives the protein CASSQPVGGNIQYF. V is TRBV3-1 (or the pseudogene TRBV3-2) and J is TRBJ2-4, with 7 bases that match TRBD2. The trim removed 2 bases at V and 7 bases at J, leaving 5 bases unmatched. CDR3 length equals 14 residues. Germline CDR1 and CDR2: LGHDT and YNNKEL (reference sequence).

V is TRBV27 and J is TRBJ2-2; the D call may be TRBD1 or TRBD2 (5 bases each). CDR3 length: 15 amino acids. The germline V and J ends were trimmed by 3 bases and 4 bases, with 12 bases remaining between them. CDR1 is MNHEY, CDR2 SMNVEV, per germline (reference sequence). CDR3 sequence: CASSFVGAGTGELFF. In DNA form, the CDR3 reads TGTGCCAGCAGTTTTGTAGGGGCGGGCACCGGGGAGCTGTTTTTT.

The chain combines TRBV11-2 with TRBJ2-7; 11 bases fit TRBD2. CDR3 length equals 16 residues. J was trimmed by 7 bases and V by 5 bases; bases with no gene match: 13. Germline-derived CDR1 and CDR2 are SGHAT and FQNNGV. The CDR3 DNA follows: TGTGCCAGCAGCCCCCCGGGGGCTAGCGGGGGGCTTGAGCAGTACGTC. Amino acid sequence: CASSPPGASGGLEQYV.

The J gene is TRBJ2-3, the V gene TRBV5-1, with 13 bases lining up with TRBD2. V trimming: 1 base; J trimming: 4 bases; junction bases outside the gene matches: 3. CDR3 length: 16 amino acids. Germline CDR1 SGHRS, CDR2 YFSETQ. This CDR3 is CASSLTSGGASDTQYF. CDR3 bases: TGCGCCAGCAGCTTGACTAGCGGGGGGGCCTCAGATACGCAGTATTTT. Drawing the rest from reference TRBV5-1 and TRBJ2-3, the complete variable domain is KAGVTQTPRYLIKTRGQQVTLSCSPISGHRSVSWYQQTPGQGLQFLFEYFSETQRNKGNFPGRFSGRQFSNSRSEMNVSTLELGDSALYLCASSLTSGGASDTQYFGPGTRLTVL.

This rearrangement joins TRBV28 to TRBJ1-1; the D gene is possibly TRBD1 (5 bases). This CDR3 has 15 residues. Germline V gene sequence: CDR1 MDHEN, CDR2 SYDVKM. V lost 3 bases, J lost 0 bases, and 11 bases lay in between. CDR3 region: CASSLVGGMNTEAFF. CDR3 bases: TGTGCCAGCAGTTTGGTCGGGGGGATGAACACTGAAGCTTTCTTT.

The V and J genes are TRBV24-1 and TRBJ2-1; either TRBD1 or TRBD2 may supply D (5 bases each). The germline CDR1 and CDR2 sequences are KGHDR and SFDVKD. Trimming removed 8 bases at V and 4 bases at J, with 14 bases between. This CDR3 comprises 14 residues. CDR3 bases: TGTGCCACCAAGGGACCAGGAGTGTACAATGAGCAGTTCTTC. Residues: CATKGPGVYNEQFF.

V and J are TRBV5-8 and TRBJ1-5; 8 nucleotides agree with TRBD1. This CDR3 has 15 amino acids. Unmatched junction bases numbered 7, after V lost 5 bases and J lost 3 bases. Germline assignment: CDR1 SGHTS and CDR2 YDEGEE. The CDR3 nucleotides read TGTGCCAGCAGTCCCCGGACAGGGCCCAATCAGCCCCAGCATTTT. Translating it yields CASSPRTGPNQPQHF.

This chain connects TRBV13 to TRBJ1-6, with D possibly TRBD1 on 5 matching bases. V was clipped by 7 bases and J by 8 bases, with 18 bases between them. CDR3 length equals 15 residues. CDR1 and CDR2 from the germline V gene are PRHDT and FYEKMQ (reference sequence). The CDR3 DNA is TGTGCCAGCATGGGTAGCAGGGCCCCTTATTCACCCCTCCACTTT. Its protein is CASMGSRAPYSPLHF. Combining the CDR3 with reference TRBV13 and TRBJ1-6 gives the whole variable domain AAGVIQSPRHLIKEKRETATLKCYPIPRHDTVYWYQQGPGQDPQFLISFYEKMQSDKGSIPDRFSAQQFSDYHSELNMSSLELGDSALYFCASMGSRAPYSPLHFGNGTRLTVT.

A word on this clone: The junction departs from germline at one end; a sequencing error may be responsible. The CDR3 sequence is CASSLGMNAEAFF. DNA of the CDR3: TGTGCCAGCAGCTTAGGTATGAACGCTGAAGCTTTCTTT. This chain joins TRBV7-3 and TRBJ1-1; the D is unclear. Germline V CDR1 and CDR2: SGHTA, FQGTGA. There are 13 residues in the CDR3.

As DNA, the CDR3 is TGTGCCAGCAGCCTTTGGACAGGGGTAGAGACCCAGTACTTC. Its translation is CASSLWTGVETQYF. The rearrangement links TRBV5-6 to TRBJ2-5, with 9 bases lining up with TRBD1. Trimming at V came to 4 bases and at J to 4 bases, leaving 5 bases not matched to a gene. Germline CDR1 is SGHDT and CDR2 is YYEEEE. The CDR3 consists of 14 residues. The entire variable domain, with the rest obtained from reference TRBV5-6 and TRBJ2-5, is as follows: DAGVTQSPTHLIKTRGQQVTLRCSPKSGHDTVSWYQQALGQGPQFIFQYYEEEERQRGNFPDRFSGHQFPNYSSELNVNALLLGDSALYLCASSLWTGVETQYFGPGTRLLVL.

This clone was counted between two and nine times. The rearrangement uses TRBV7-6 and TRBJ2-4; unclear D gene. The length of the CDR3 is 22 residues. Trimming removed 5 bases at V and 0 bases at J, with 32 bases between. The germline gives CDR1 SGHVS, CDR2 FNYEAQ. CDR3 bases: TGTGCCAGCAGCCCCAGAGTTCCTAGTCCTGAGCTAAACCCCTTAGCCAAAAACATTCAGTACTTC. This sequence encodes CASSPRVPSPELNPLAKNIQYF.

This clone was seen a few times. For the CDR3, the DNA is TGTGCCAGCAGCCTCGGAATAGCGGGGTTTTTGGATACGCAGTATTTT. This translates into CASSLGIAGFLDTQYF. This chain joins TRBV11-1 and TRBJ2-3; 8 bases agree with TRBD2. J lost 6 bases, V lost 5 bases, and 13 bases had no gene match. CDR1 and CDR2 from the germline V gene are SGHAT and FQDESV (reference sequence). The CDR3 extends over 16 amino acids.

The chain combines TRBV7-2 with TRBJ2-3, with TRBD2 matching 9 bases. The V gene's germline CDR1 is SGHTA and CDR2 FQGNSA. V lost 7 bases and J lost 6; bases outside the gene matches: 8. This CDR3 spans 14 amino acids. The CDR3 region is CASNERGVQDTQYF. As DNA, the CDR3 is TGTGCCAGCAATGAGCGGGGGGTCCAGGATACGCAGTATTTT.

The chain carries TRBV3-1 (or the pseudogene TRBV3-2) and TRBJ2-5; 10 bases map to TRBD1. This CDR3 region has 15 residues. Germline trimming cut 7 bases from V and 3 bases from J; bases unmatched to any gene: 8. Germline V gene sequence: CDR1 LGHDT, CDR2 YNNKEL (reference sequence). This chain's CDR3 is CASMPGTGAEETQYF. The CDR3 DNA reads TGTGCCAGCATGCCCGGGACAGGGGCGGAAGAGACCCAGTACTTC.

V is TRBV7-2 and J is TRBJ1-1; 7 bases map to TRBD1. The CDR3 has 12 amino acids. V shed 2 bases, J shed 7 bases, and the junction held 1 base outside the gene matches. Germline assignment: CDR1 SGHTA and CDR2 FQGNSA. CDR3 sequence reads: CASSLRQGEAFF. The CDR3 coding sequence is TGTGCCAGCAGCTTAAGACAGGGTGAAGCTTTCTTT.

The chain combines TRBV30 with TRBJ2-7; the match to TRBD1 covers 8 bases. The CDR3 sequence is 15 residues long. Germline assignment: CDR1 GTSNPN and CDR2 SVGIG (reference sequence). The V and J ends lost 2 bases and 9 bases, in that order; junction bases with no gene match: 15. The CDR3, as DNA: TGTGCCTGGAGTCAGTGGACAGGGATTACGGGTGGGCAGTACTTC. It codes for CAWSQWTGITGGQYF.

The chain recombines TRBV5-1 with TRBJ1-2; no reliable D call. This CDR3 has 13 residues. V was cut by 0 bases and J by 1 base, with 4 bases left in between. Per germline, CDR1 SGHRS and CDR2 YFSETQ. This chain's CDR3 is CASSLDSNYGYTF. The CDR3 nucleotides are TGCGCCAGCAGCTTGGACAGTAACTATGGCTACACCTTC.

This clone was picked up one time. V and J are TRBV28 and TRBJ1-2; D call uncertain. The germline gives CDR1 MDHEN, CDR2 SYDVKM. V was pared by 5 bases and J by 4 bases, with 14 bases between. This CDR3 has 14 residues. CDR3: CASSAPWSAYGYTF. The CDR3 DNA reads TGTGCCAGCAGTGCGCCTTGGTCGGCCTATGGCTACACCTTC.

The chain carries TRBV10-3 and TRBJ1-6; 9 bases map to TRBD1. Trimming at V came to 0 bases and at J to 10 bases, leaving 4 bases not matched to a gene. The CDR3 spans 15 residues. Germline V CDR1 and CDR2: ENHRY, SYGVKD. The CDR3 bases are TGTGCCATCAGTGAGTCGACAGGGGGAGGCTCACCCCTCCACTTT. It specifies CAISESTGGGSPLHF.

The gene calls are TRBV7-3 and TRBJ2-3; maybe TRBD1 (5 bases). The germline V gene has CDR1 SGHTA and CDR2 FQGTGA. This CDR3 has 15 amino acids. V was pared by 5 bases and J by 0 bases, with 12 bases between. Here the CDR3 reads CASSRRGFSTDTQYF. The CDR3 nucleotides are TGTGCCAGCAGCCGAAGGGGATTCAGCACAGATACGCAGTATTTT.